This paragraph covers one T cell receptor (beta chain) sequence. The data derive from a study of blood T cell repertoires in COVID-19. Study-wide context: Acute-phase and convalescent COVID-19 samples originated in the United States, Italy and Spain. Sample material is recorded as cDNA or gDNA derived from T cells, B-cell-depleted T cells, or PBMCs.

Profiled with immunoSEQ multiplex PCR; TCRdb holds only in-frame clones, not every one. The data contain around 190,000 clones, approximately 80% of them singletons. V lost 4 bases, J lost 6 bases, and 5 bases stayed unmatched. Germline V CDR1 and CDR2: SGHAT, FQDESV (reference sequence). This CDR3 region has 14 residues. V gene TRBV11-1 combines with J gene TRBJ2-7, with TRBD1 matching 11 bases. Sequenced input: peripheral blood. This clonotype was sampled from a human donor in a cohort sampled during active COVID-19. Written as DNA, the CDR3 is TGTGCCAGCAGCTCCGGGACAGGGGGAAGCGAGCAGTACTTC. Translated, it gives CASSSGTGGSEQYF.